Below, one TCR beta chain is given with its context. As yet, its antigen is unknown. Germline V lookup: CDR1 SGHDT, CDR2 YYEEEE. The CDR3 length is 14 residues. The germline V and J ends were trimmed by 2 bases and 8 bases, with 13 bases remaining between them. These data are taken from a study of breast tumors, draining lymph nodes, adjacent tissues. Study results and limitations: Most tumor T cells seemingly derive from lymph node, then expand in tumor. Tumor T cell lymph node origin was a supported hypothesis, not proven. Tumor TCR diversity was below lymph nodes but above nontumor tissue.

Each CDR3 protein is one row after TCRdb ran MiXCR on the multiplex PCR reads. Of 50,000 to 85,000 distinct CDR3 sequences in the sample, 43% were seen once. The TCR was taken from a female donor with breast cancer. Some clones in this sample may be carry-over from other donors' samples. The J gene is TRBJ1-4, the V gene TRBV5-6; D is uncertain. The sample consisted of breast tumor tissue. As DNA, the CDR3 is TGTGCCAGCAGCTTAGGGCAGTCGGGAGAAAAACTGTTTTTT. This codes for CASSLGQSGEKLFF.